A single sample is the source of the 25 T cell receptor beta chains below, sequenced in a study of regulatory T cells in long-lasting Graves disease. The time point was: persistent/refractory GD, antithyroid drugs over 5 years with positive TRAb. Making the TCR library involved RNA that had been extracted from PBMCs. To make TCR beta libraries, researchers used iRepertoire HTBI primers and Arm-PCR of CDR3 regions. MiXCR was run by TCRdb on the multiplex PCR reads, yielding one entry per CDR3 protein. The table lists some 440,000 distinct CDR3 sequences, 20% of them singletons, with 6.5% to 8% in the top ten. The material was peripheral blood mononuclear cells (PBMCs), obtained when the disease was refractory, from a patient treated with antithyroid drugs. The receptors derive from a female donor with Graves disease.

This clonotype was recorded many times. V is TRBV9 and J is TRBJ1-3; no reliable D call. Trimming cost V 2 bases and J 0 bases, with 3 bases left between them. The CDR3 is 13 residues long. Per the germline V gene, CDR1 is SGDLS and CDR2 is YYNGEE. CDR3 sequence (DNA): TGTGCCAGCAGCGTTAACTCTGGAAACACCATATATTTT. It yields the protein CASSVNSGNTIYF.

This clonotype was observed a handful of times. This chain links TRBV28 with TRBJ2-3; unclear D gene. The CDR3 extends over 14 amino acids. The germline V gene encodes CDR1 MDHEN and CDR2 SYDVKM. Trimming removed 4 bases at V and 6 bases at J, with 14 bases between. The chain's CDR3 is CASSSPAPEDTQYF. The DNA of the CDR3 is TGTGCCAGCAGTTCCCCAGCCCCCGAGGATACGCAGTATTTT.

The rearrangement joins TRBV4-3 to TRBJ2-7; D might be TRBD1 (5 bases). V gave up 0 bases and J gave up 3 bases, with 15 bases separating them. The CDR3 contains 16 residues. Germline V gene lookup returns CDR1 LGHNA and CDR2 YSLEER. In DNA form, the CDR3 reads TGCGCCAGCAGCCAAGATTTTAAGGGGAAGAACTACGAGCAGTACTTC. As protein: CASSQDFKGKNYEQYF.

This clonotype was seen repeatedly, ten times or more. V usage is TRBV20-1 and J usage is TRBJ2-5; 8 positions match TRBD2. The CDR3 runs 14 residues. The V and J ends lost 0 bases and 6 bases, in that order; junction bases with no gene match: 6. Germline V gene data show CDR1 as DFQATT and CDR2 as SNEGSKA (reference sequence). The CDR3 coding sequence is TGCAGTGCTAGAGATTCTCGGGGGGGGAAGACCCAGTACTTC. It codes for CSARDSRGGKTQYF.

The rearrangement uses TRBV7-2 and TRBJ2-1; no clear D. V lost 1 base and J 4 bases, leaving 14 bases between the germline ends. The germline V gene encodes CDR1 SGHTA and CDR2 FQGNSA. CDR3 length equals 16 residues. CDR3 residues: CASSLGIPASYNEQFF. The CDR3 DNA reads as TGTGCCAGCAGCTTAGGGATACCCGCTTCGTACAATGAGCAGTTCTTC.

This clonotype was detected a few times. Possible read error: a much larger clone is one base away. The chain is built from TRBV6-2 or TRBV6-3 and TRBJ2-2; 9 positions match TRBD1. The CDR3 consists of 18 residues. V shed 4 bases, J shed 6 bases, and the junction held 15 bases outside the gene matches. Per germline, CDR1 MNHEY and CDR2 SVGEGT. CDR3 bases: TGTGCCAGCAGTTCCCATGCGCGACAGGGGGATAAGGCCGGGGAGCTGTTTTTT. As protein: CASSSHARQGDKAGELFF.

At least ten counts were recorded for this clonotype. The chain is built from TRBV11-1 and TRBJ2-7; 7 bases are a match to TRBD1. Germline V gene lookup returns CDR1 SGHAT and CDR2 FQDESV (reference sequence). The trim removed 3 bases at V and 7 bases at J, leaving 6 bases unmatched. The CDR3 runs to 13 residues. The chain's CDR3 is CASSFPTGREQYF. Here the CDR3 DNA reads TGTGCCAGCAGCTTCCCGACAGGGCGGGAGCAGTACTTC. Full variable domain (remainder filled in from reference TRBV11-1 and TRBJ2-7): EAEVAQSPRYKITEKSQAVAFWCDPISGHATLYWYRQILGQGPELLVQFQDESVVDDSQLPKDRFSAERLKGVDSTLKIQPAELGDSAMYLCASSFPTGREQYFGPGTRLTVT.

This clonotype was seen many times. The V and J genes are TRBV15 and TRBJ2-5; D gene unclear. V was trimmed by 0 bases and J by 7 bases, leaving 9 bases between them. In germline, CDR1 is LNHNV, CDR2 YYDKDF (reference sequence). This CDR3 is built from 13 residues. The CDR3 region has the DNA TGTGCCACCAGCAGAGATTTCGTCGGGACCCAGTACTTC. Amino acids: CATSRDFVGTQYF.

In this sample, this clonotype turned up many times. CDR3 residues: CASSRTGGSATNEKLFF. The CDR3 bases are TGTGCCAGCAGCCGGACAGGGGGCAGTGCAACTAATGAAAAACTGTTTTTT. The chain couples TRBV28 to TRBJ1-4, with 11 bases matching TRBD1. J was trimmed by 0 bases and V by 6 bases; bases with no gene match: 6. Looked up from germline, CDR1 is MDHEN and CDR2 is SYDVKM. The CDR3 is 17 amino acids.

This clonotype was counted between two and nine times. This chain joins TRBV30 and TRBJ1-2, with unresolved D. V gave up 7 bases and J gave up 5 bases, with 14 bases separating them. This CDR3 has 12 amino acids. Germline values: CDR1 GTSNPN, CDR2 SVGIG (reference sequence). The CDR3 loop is CASLPDSYGYTF. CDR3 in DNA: TGTGCCTCGCTACCGGACTCTTATGGCTACACCTTC.

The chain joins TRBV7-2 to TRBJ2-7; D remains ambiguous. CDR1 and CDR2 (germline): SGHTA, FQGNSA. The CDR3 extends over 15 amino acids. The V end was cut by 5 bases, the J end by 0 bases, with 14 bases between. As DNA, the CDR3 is TGTGCCAGCAGCAATCACCGGGTCGTCTCCTACGAGCAGTACTTC. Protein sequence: CASSNHRVVSYEQYF.

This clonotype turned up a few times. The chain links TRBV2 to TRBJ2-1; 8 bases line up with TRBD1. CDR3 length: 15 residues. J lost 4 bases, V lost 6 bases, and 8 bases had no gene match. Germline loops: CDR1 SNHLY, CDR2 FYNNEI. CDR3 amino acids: CASRGQGTIYNEQFF. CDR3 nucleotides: TGTGCCAGCAGAGGACAGGGCACAATTTACAATGAGCAGTTCTTC.

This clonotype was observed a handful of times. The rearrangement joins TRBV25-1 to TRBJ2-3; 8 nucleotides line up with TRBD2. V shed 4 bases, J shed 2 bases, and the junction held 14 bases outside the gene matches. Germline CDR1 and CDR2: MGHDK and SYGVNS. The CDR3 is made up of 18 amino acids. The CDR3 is CASSALSGSWFNTDTQYF. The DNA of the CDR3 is TGTGCCAGCAGTGCCTTAAGCGGGAGTTGGTTCAACACAGATACGCAGTATTTT.

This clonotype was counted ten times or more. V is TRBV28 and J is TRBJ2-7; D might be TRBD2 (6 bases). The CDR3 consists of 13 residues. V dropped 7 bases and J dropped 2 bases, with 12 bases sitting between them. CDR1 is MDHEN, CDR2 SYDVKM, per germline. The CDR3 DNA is TGTGCCAGCAAGAATAGCGGAGCCTACGAGCAGTACTTC. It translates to CASKNSGAYEQYF.

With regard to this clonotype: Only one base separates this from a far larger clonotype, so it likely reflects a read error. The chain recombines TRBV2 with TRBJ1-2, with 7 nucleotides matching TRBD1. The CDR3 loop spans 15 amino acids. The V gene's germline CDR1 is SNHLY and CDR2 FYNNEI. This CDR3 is CASSGPGQNNYSYTF. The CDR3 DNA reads TGCGCCAGCAGCGGCCCGGGACAGAACAACTATAGCTACACCTTC. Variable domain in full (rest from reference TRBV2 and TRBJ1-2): EPEVTQTPSHQVTQMGQEVILRCVPISNHLYFYWYRQILGQKVEFLVSFYNNEISEKSEIFDDQFSVERPDGSNFTLKIRSTKLEDSAMYFCASSGPGQNNYSYTFGSGTRLTVV.

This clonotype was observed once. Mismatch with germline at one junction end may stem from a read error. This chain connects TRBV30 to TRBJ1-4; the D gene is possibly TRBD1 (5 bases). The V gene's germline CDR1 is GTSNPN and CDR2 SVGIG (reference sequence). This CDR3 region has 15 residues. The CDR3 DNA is TGTGCCTGGAGTTCAGGGACCCGAACTAATGGAAAACTGTTTTTT. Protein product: CAWSSGTRTNGKLFF.

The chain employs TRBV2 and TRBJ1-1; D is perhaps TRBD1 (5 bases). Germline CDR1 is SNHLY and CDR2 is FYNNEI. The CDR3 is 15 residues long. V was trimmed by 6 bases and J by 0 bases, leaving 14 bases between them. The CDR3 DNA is TGTGCCAGCAGCCTAGTGGGGCGCATGAACACTGAAGCTTTCTTT. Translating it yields CASSLVGRMNTEAFF.

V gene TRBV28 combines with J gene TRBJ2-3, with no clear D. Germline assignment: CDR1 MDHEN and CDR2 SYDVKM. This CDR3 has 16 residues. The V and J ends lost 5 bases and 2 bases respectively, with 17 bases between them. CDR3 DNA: TGTGCCAGCAGTGCACCCGGGTCCAGGTCCACAGATACGCAGTATTTT. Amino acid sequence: CASSAPGSRSTDTQYF.

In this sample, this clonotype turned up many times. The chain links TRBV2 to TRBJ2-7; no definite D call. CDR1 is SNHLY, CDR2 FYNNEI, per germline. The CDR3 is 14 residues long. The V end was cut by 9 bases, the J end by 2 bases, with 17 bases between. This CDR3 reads CARSRSRETYEQYF. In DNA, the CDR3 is TGTGCCAGGTCTCGTTCGCGAGAAACCTACGAGCAGTACTTC.

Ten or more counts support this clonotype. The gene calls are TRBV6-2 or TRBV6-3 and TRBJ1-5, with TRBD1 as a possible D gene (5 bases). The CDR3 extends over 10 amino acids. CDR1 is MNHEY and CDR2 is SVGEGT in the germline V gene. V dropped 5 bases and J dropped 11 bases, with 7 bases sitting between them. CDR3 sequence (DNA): TGTGCCAGCAGTCAAGGGGCCCAGCATTTT. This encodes CASSQGAQHF.

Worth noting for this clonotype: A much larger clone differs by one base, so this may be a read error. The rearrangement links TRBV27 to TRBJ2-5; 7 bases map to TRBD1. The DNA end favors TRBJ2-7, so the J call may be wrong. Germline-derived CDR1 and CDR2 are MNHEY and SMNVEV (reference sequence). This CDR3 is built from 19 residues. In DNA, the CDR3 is TGTGCCAGCAGTTCTAGACAGGGAGAAACGGCATCCCCTTTTTACGAGCAGTACTTC. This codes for CASSSRQGETASPFYEQYF.

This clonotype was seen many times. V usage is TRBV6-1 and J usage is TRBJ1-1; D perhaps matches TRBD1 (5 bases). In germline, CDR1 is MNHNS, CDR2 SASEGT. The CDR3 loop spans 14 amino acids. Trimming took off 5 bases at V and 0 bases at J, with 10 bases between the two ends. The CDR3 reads CASSPRTLNTEAFF. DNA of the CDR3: TGTGCCAGCAGTCCCAGGACATTGAACACTGAAGCTTTCTTT.

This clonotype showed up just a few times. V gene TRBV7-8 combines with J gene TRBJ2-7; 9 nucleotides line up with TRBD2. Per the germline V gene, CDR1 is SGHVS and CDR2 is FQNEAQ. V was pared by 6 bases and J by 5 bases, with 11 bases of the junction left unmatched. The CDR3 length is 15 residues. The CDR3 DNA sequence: TGTGCCAGCAGTCCCAGGGGCGGGAGGGGCGACGAGCAGTACTTC. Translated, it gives CASSPRGGRGDEQYF.

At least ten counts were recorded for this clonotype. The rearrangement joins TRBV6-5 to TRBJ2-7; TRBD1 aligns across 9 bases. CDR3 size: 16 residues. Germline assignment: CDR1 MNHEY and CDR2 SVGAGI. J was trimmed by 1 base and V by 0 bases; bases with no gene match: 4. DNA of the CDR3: TGTGCCAGCAGTTACTCTCCGGGACAGGGTTCCTACGAGCAGTACTTC. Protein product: CASSYSPGQGSYEQYF.

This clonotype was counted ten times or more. The CDR3: CASTTGTEQETQYF. The CDR3, as DNA: TGTGCCAGCACCACCGGGACAGAGCAAGAGACCCAGTACTTC. This chain connects TRBV3-1 to TRBJ2-5, with TRBD1 identical over 7 bases. After removal of 7 bases from V and 2 bases from J, the junction contained 7 bases not matched to a gene. CDR3 size: 14 residues. Germline V lookup: CDR1 LGHDT, CDR2 YNNKEL (reference sequence).